This passage covers 21 T cell receptor beta chains from one sample sequenced in a study of cytomegalovirus exposure and HLA in healthy donors. Primers: 60 Vbeta forward and 13 Jbeta reverse. Libraries were prepared by immunoSEQ multiplex PCR; TCRdb keeps only in-frame clonotypes and omits some of them. The repertoire holds over 100,000 clones, with 70% as singletons. The material sequenced was PBMCs. These receptors came from a man aged 30-40 years in good health and CMV-seropositive.

V and J are TRBV6-5 and TRBJ1-2; possibly TRBD1 for D (6 bases). Trimming removed 6 bases at V and 4 bases at J, with 15 bases between. This CDR3 has 14 amino acids. Germline CDR1 is MNHEY and CDR2 is SVGAGI. The DNA of the CDR3 is TGTGCCAGCAGGGAACTAGACAGGCTCTATGGCTACACCTTC. It specifies CASRELDRLYGYTF.

The gene calls are TRBV11-2 and TRBJ2-3; TRBD1 matches at 10 bases. CDR1 and CDR2 (germline): SGHAT, FQNNGV. The CDR3 covers 14 residues. The V segment lost 4 bases and the J segment 6 bases; nucleotides outside the gene matches: 4. The CDR3 DNA reads TGTGCCAGCAGCTCGGACAGGGGGGTGGATACGCAGTATTTT. Protein: CASSSDRGVDTQYF.

The J gene is TRBJ2-7, the V gene TRBV7-8; D remains unclear. V shed 1 base and J shed 3 bases, with 16 bases lying between them. The CDR3 contains 16 residues. Germline loops: CDR1 SGHVS, CDR2 FQNEAQ. The CDR3 sequence: CASSLVVKTYSYEQYF. The DNA for the CDR3 is TGTGCCAGCAGCTTAGTGGTGAAAACCTACAGCTACGAGCAGTACTTC.

This clone has just a few counts. The V call is TRBV5-1, the J call TRBJ2-1; D gene ambiguous. The germline V and J ends were trimmed by 0 bases and 9 bases, with 4 bases remaining between them. The CDR3 loop spans 11 amino acids. Germline CDR1 is SGHRS and CDR2 is YFSETQ. The CDR3 protein is CASSLALEQFF. DNA for the CDR3: TGCGCCAGCAGCTTGGCACTTGAGCAGTTCTTC.

The V and J genes are TRBV11-2 and TRBJ1-4; possible D gene TRBD1, 6 bases. V was shortened by 3 bases and J by 2 bases, with 10 bases between the two germline ends. CDR3 length: 15 amino acids. CDR1 and CDR2 (germline): SGHAT, FQNNGV. The CDR3 loop is CASSFMGATNEKLFF. CDR3 sequence (DNA): TGTGCCAGCAGCTTTATGGGGGCTACTAATGAAAAACTGTTTTTT. Variable domain in full (rest from reference TRBV11-2 and TRBJ1-4): EAGVAQSPRYKIIEKRQSVAFWCNPISGHATLYWYQQILGQGPKLLIQFQNNGVVDDSQLPKDRFSAERLKGVDSTLKIQPAKLEDSAVYLCASSFMGATNEKLFFGSGTQLSVL.

J is TRBJ2-2 and V is TRBV30, with TRBD1 matching 8 bases. The germline CDR1 and CDR2 sequences are GTSNPN and SVGIG (reference sequence). J was trimmed by 8 bases and V by 3 bases; bases with no gene match: 8. The CDR3 loop spans 14 amino acids. The CDR3: CAWRVGQEVGELFF. In nucleotides, the CDR3 is TGTGCCTGGAGGGTGGGACAGGAGGTGGGGGAGCTGTTTTTT.

This chain connects TRBV7-9 to TRBJ2-5, with 9 bases aligning to TRBD2. With 1 base clipped from V and 2 bases from J, the junction kept 8 bases outside the gene matches. The CDR3 is 17 residues long. In germline, CDR1 is SEHNR, CDR2 FQNEAQ (reference sequence). The CDR3 DNA is TGTGCCAGCAGCTTAGGGGGGCTAGCGGGGCTACAAGAGACCCAGTACTTC. Translation: CASSLGGLAGLQETQYF.

This clone has more than one count but fewer than ten. The chain recombines TRBV9 with TRBJ2-3, with 7 bases aligning to TRBD1. The junction had 10 bases not matched to a gene; V was cut back by 0 bases and J by 0 bases. Germline lookup yields CDR1 SGDLS and CDR2 YYNGEE. The CDR3 contains 18 residues. Here the CDR3 DNA reads TGTGCCAGCAGCGTAGGAAGGACAGGAGGTTCTAGCACAGATACGCAGTATTTT. Protein product: CASSVGRTGGSSTDTQYF.

V gene TRBV27 combines with J gene TRBJ2-1; D is possibly TRBD1 (5 bases). This CDR3 is built from 13 residues. V was clipped by 7 bases and J by 0 bases, with 7 bases between them. Germline CDR1 is MNHEY and CDR2 is SMNVEV (reference sequence). The CDR3 region has the DNA TGTGCCAGCACCGACAGCTCCTACAATGAGCAGTTCTTC. It translates to CASTDSSYNEQFF.

The chain combines TRBV7-8 with TRBJ2-7; 8 nucleotides match TRBD1. Germline values: CDR1 SGHVS, CDR2 FQNEAQ. V dropped 5 bases and J dropped 6; count of bases not matched to a gene: 12. The CDR3 extends over 15 amino acids. The CDR3 reads CASSPMGQAVGEQYF. CDR3 coding DNA: TGTGCCAGCAGCCCTATGGGACAGGCTGTGGGCGAGCAGTACTTC.

The CDR3 protein is CSVCLTGGKEETQYF. The CDR3, as DNA: TGCAGCGTTTGCCTTACAGGGGGAAAAGAGGAGACCCAGTACTTC. The chain employs TRBV29-1 and TRBJ2-5, with 8 bases fitting TRBD1. Germline loops: CDR1 SQVTM, CDR2 ANQGSEA. V was pared by 5 bases and J by 5 bases, with 13 bases of the junction left unmatched. This CDR3 has 15 amino acids.

Only a few counts were recorded for this clone. The V gene is TRBV4-1, the J gene TRBJ1-1, with TRBD1 identical over 9 bases. V was clipped by 3 bases and J by 4 bases; unmatched bases: 3. Germline V CDR1 and CDR2: MGHRA, YSYEKL. The CDR3 spans 14 residues. For the CDR3, the DNA is TGCGCCAGCAGCCACCTGACAGGGGGCACTGAAGCTTTCTTT. Amino acid sequence: CASSHLTGGTEAFF.

V and J are TRBV4-3 and TRBJ2-3; D not resolved. From germline, CDR1 is LGHNA and CDR2 YSLEER. The CDR3 length is 15 residues. V lost 0 bases to trimming and J lost 5 bases, with 12 bases between them. This CDR3 is CASSQDTSALDTQYF. The DNA for the CDR3 is TGCGCCAGCAGCCAAGATACGAGTGCCTTAGATACGCAGTATTTT.

The chain joins TRBV27 to TRBJ2-2, with TRBD2 identical over 12 bases. The germline V gene has CDR1 MNHEY and CDR2 SMNVEV (reference sequence). The V and J ends lost 3 bases and 7 bases, in that order; junction bases with no gene match: 9. This CDR3 is built from 17 residues. In DNA form, the CDR3 reads TGTGCCAGCAGTTTCCGGACTAGCGGGATCGCGGACGGGGAGCTGTTTTTT. Encoded protein: CASSFRTSGIADGELFF.

J is TRBJ2-2 and V is TRBV4-1; 11 nucleotides agree with TRBD2. V trimming: 0 bases; J trimming: 5 bases; junction bases outside the gene matches: 2. This CDR3 has 16 residues. In germline, CDR1 is MGHRA, CDR2 YSYEKL. The CDR3 here is CASSQETSGGTGELFF. DNA for the CDR3: TGCGCCAGCAGCCAAGAAACTAGCGGGGGAACCGGGGAGCTGTTTTTT.

Details on this clone: Other DNA sequences in the sample encode the same CDR3. V is TRBV5-1 and J is TRBJ2-1; the match to TRBD2 covers 13 bases. After removal of 0 bases from V and 6 bases from J, the junction contained 0 bases not matched to a gene. The CDR3 sequence is 15 residues long. Germline V gene lookup returns CDR1 SGHRS and CDR2 YFSETQ. DNA for the CDR3: TGCGCCAGCAGCTTGGGGACTAGCGGGAGCAATGAGCAGTTCTTC. Its translation: CASSLGTSGSNEQFF.

The rearrangement uses TRBV11-2 and TRBJ1-2, with 8 bases matching TRBD1. Looked up from germline, CDR1 is SGHAT and CDR2 is FQNNGV. After removal of 7 bases from V and 8 bases from J, the junction contained 9 bases not matched to a gene. There are 13 residues in the CDR3. The CDR3 nucleotides are TGTGCCAGCAACCAACCGACAGGGGTAGGCTACACCTTC. Protein product: CASNQPTGVGYTF.

The V and J genes are TRBV27 and TRBJ2-2; 11 bases agree with TRBD1. There are 16 residues in the CDR3. Germline assignment: CDR1 MNHEY and CDR2 SMNVEV (reference sequence). J lost 7 bases, V lost 5 bases, and 9 bases had no gene match. DNA for the CDR3: TGTGCCAGCAGTCTTATGGGACAGGGGGGATTCGGGGAGCTGTTTTTT. Residues: CASSLMGQGGFGELFF.

This clone was counted only a few times. J is TRBJ1-1 and V is TRBV1; TRBD1 was called by the table and not checked on the DNA. TRBV1 is flagged as a pseudogene. The CDR3 runs to 22 residues. CDR3 amino acids: CTSGPFAPSLEDVKQGRAEAFF. The DNA of the CDR3 is TGCACCAGCGGACCTTTTGCCCCATCGCTCGAAGATGTCAAACAGGGAAGAGCTGAAGCTTTCTTT.

V is TRBV12-5 and J is TRBJ1-3, with D possibly TRBD1 on 6 matching bases. The CDR3 loop spans 16 amino acids. V was pared by 6 bases and J by 3 bases, with 18 bases between. Germline CDR1 reads LGHNT; CDR2 reads FRNRAP. CDR3 loop: CASGPTTGLGGNTIYF. The DNA of the CDR3 is TGTGCTAGTGGCCCTACTACAGGGCTTGGTGGAAACACCATATATTTT.

This chain uses TRBV2 with TRBJ1-1, with a weak D call TRBD1 (5 bases). The CDR3 spans 17 residues. Germline CDR1 reads SNHLY; CDR2 reads FYNNEI. V lost 1 base and J 3 bases, leaving 18 bases between the germline ends. The CDR3: CASSEVLGGGLDTEAFF. The CDR3 DNA sequence: TGTGCCAGCAGTGAAGTCTTGGGGGGAGGGCTGGACACTGAAGCTTTCTTT.